The 20 T cell receptor beta chains presented below share a single source sample, sequenced in a study of blood T cell repertoires in COVID-19. The repertoire was sequenced with immunoSEQ multiplex PCR; TCRdb's copy has only in-frame clones and lacks some. The data show about 210,000 clones, with approximately 81% seen just once and over 9.5% held by the top ten. Sequenced material: peripheral blood. Source of these receptors: a woman older than 75 with COVID-19, enrolled during active disease.

The CDR3 is CASRGQTPIYGYTF. As DNA, the CDR3 is TGTGCCAGCAGGGGACAGACCCCTATCTATGGCTACACCTTC. The chain has TRBV27 and TRBJ1-2; 7 positions match TRBD1. The CDR3 runs 14 residues. V shed 6 bases, J shed 4 bases, and the junction held 8 bases outside the gene matches. Germline V lookup: CDR1 MNHEY, CDR2 SMNVEV (reference sequence).

The V and J genes are TRBV27 and TRBJ2-6; no clear D. Trimming took off 3 bases at V and 1 base at J, with 7 bases between the two ends. This CDR3 has 15 residues. From germline, CDR1 is MNHEY and CDR2 SMNVEV (reference sequence). CDR3 sequence reads: CASSFGFSGANVLTF. As DNA, the CDR3 is TGTGCCAGCAGTTTCGGGTTTTCTGGGGCCAACGTCCTGACTTTC. The full variable domain, rest sourced from reference TRBV27 and TRBJ2-6, is EAQVTQNPRYLITVTGKKLTVTCSQNMNHEYMSWYRQDPGLGLRQIYYSMNVEVTDKGDVPEGYKVSRKEKRNFPLILESPSPNQTSLYFCASSFGFSGANVLTFGAGSRLTVL.

The rearrangement joins TRBV28 to TRBJ2-2; TRBD1 matches 9 bases. Germline CDR1 MDHEN, CDR2 SYDVKM. The CDR3 contains 15 residues. With 6 bases clipped from V and 2 bases from J, the junction kept 4 bases outside the gene matches. The CDR3, as DNA: TGTGCCAGCAGCCGGGACAGGGTAAACACCGGGGAGCTGTTTTTT. The encoded protein is CASSRDRVNTGELFF.

This sequence joins TRBV2 and TRBJ2-7, with 7 positions matching TRBD2. Trimming took 8 bases from V and 2 from J; bases not matched to a gene: 6. The CDR3 runs to 13 residues. The germline CDR1 and CDR2 sequences are SNHLY and FYNNEI. CDR3: CASGGLVAYEQYF. The CDR3 DNA is TGTGCCAGCGGAGGACTAGTTGCCTACGAGCAGTACTTC.

The gene calls are TRBV28 and TRBJ1-5; TRBD1 agrees at 8 bases. The CDR3 extends over 16 amino acids. Trimming at V came to 6 bases and at J to 6 bases, leaving 13 bases not matched to a gene. Germline CDR1 and CDR2: MDHEN and SYDVKM. DNA for the CDR3: TGTGCCAGCAGGCCAGGGGGCGCTACGACGGGTCAGCCCCAGCATTTT. This encodes CASRPGGATTGQPQHF.

This chain links TRBV27 with TRBJ2-5; the match to TRBD2 covers 7 bases. This CDR3 has 14 amino acids. Germline V gene data show CDR1 as MNHEY and CDR2 as SMNVEV (reference sequence). Losses at the gene ends were 6 bases for V and 1 base for J; bases not matched to a gene: 5. The CDR3 here is CASSPWGGQETQYF. The CDR3 coding sequence is TGTGCCAGCAGCCCCTGGGGGGGCCAAGAGACCCAGTACTTC.

The V call is TRBV28, the J call TRBJ1-1, with D maybe TRBD1 (5 bases). The CDR3 has 15 residues. Trimming cost V 1 base and J 0 bases, with 9 bases left between them. Per the germline V gene, CDR1 is MDHEN and CDR2 is SYDVKM. The chain's CDR3 is CASSLSTGMNTEAFF. The DNA for the CDR3 is TGTGCCAGCAGTTTATCCACAGGTATGAACACTGAAGCTTTCTTT.

The chain uses TRBV10-3 and TRBJ1-1, with D tentatively TRBD1 (5 bases). CDR3 length: 15 residues. V lost 3 bases, J lost 0 bases, and 11 bases lay in between. Germline V lookup: CDR1 ENHRY, CDR2 SYGVKD. The CDR3 here is CAISDRGIMNTEAFF. CDR3 DNA: TGTGCCATCAGTGATAGGGGAATCATGAACACTGAAGCTTTCTTT.

The rearrangement links TRBV11-2 to TRBJ1-4; 8 nucleotides match TRBD1. Germline-derived CDR1 and CDR2 are SGHAT and FQNNGV. The V and J ends lost 4 bases and 1 base, in that order; junction bases with no gene match: 11. This CDR3 comprises 18 residues. CDR3 DNA: TGTGCCAGCAGCTCCTCGGGACAGGCAAAGGGAACTAATGAAAAACTGTTTTTT. Residues: CASSSSGQAKGTNEKLFF.

Here the CDR3 reads CASSFRGNSPLHF. The CDR3 DNA sequence: TGTGCCAGCAGCTTCCGGGGGAATTCACCCCTCCACTTT. The J gene is TRBJ1-6, the V gene TRBV12-3 or TRBV12-4, with D maybe TRBD1 (5 bases). Trimming stripped 6 bases from V and 7 bases from J, with 10 bases between. CDR3 length equals 13 residues.

The chain recombines TRBV5-4 with TRBJ1-6; tentatively, D is TRBD1 (5 bases). V was clipped by 3 bases and J by 7 bases, with 14 bases between them. This CDR3 has 15 residues. In germline, CDR1 is SGHNT, CDR2 YYREEE (reference sequence). The CDR3 spells CASSWGLTENSPLHF. The CDR3 DNA reads as TGTGCCAGCAGCTGGGGACTGACGGAGAATTCACCCCTCCACTTT.

A few counts support this clone. This chain joins TRBV9 and TRBJ2-7, with 8 bases that match TRBD2. The CDR3 totals 16 residues. V gave up 4 bases and J gave up 4 bases; unmatched junction bases: 13. The germline V gene has CDR1 SGDLS and CDR2 YYNGEE. The CDR3 sequence is CASSPRVAGHPYEQYF. The CDR3 region has the DNA TGTGCCAGCAGCCCCAGGGTAGCGGGACACCCATACGAGCAGTACTTC.

The rearrangement uses TRBV9 and TRBJ2-1, with 14 nucleotides matching TRBD2. Germline CDR1 and CDR2: SGDLS and YYNGEE. The CDR3 extends over 15 amino acids. V lost 4 bases, J lost 10 bases, and 7 bases stayed unmatched. The CDR3 DNA is TGTGCCAGCAGCCAGACTAGCGGGGGGGCCAGAGAGCAGTTCTTC. Its translation is CASSQTSGGAREQFF.

The rearrangement uses TRBV20-1 and TRBJ1-1; 7 positions agree with TRBD1. J lost 0 bases, V lost 3 bases, and 13 bases had no gene match. Per germline, CDR1 DFQATT and CDR2 SNEGSKA (reference sequence). The CDR3 is 17 residues long. The CDR3 region has the DNA TGCAGTGCTAGTGGGAGAATAATAACAGGGGTGAACACTGAAGCTTTCTTT. Translation: CSASGRIITGVNTEAFF.

V gene TRBV5-1 combines with J gene TRBJ2-3; 7 nucleotides line up with TRBD2. Germline CDR1 and CDR2: SGHRS and YFSETQ. V lost 4 bases, J lost 3 bases, and 8 bases stayed unmatched. The CDR3 runs 15 residues. The CDR3 here is CASSPTARGTDTQYF. The CDR3 DNA follows: TGCGCCAGCAGCCCCACGGCGCGGGGGACAGATACGCAGTATTTT.

The chain combines TRBV30 with TRBJ2-5, with 8 positions matching TRBD2. The germline V gene encodes CDR1 GTSNPN and CDR2 SVGIG (reference sequence). The CDR3 length is 15 residues. Trimming removed 3 bases from V and 5 bases from J; junction bases left unmatched: 11. CDR3 residues: CAWRDIGTSHETQYF. CDR3 nucleotides: TGTGCCTGGAGGGACATTGGGACTAGTCATGAGACCCAGTACTTC.

This clone has just one count. The V call is TRBV7-2, the J call TRBJ2-1, with TRBD1 identical over 10 bases. The CDR3 has 13 residues. Germline values: CDR1 SGHTA, CDR2 FQGNSA. The V and J ends lost 5 bases and 13 bases, in that order; junction bases with no gene match: 8. The CDR3, as DNA: TGTGCCAGCAGCAACCGGGACAGGGGACGCCAGTTCTTC. This sequence encodes CASSNRDRGRQFF.

The chain carries TRBV19 and TRBJ1-3, with D perhaps matching TRBD1 (6 bases). The CDR3 length is 16 residues. V lost 8 bases and J lost 1, with 18 bases in between. Germline V gene data show CDR1 as LNHDA and CDR2 as SQIVND (reference sequence). The CDR3 reads CASRPGHLVSGNTIYF. The CDR3 coding sequence is TGTGCCAGTCGGCCGGGACATCTGGTTTCTGGAAACACCATATATTTT.

The chain combines TRBV4-1 with TRBJ1-4, with D hard to call. Germline CDR1 and CDR2: MGHRA and YSYEKL. This CDR3 is 15 amino acids long. Trimming pared 1 base from V and 8 bases from J, leaving 14 bases between. The CDR3 is CASSQASRGGEKLFF. The CDR3 bases are TGCGCCAGCAGCCAAGCTTCCCGGGGTGGCGAAAAACTGTTTTTT.

The J gene is TRBJ1-2, the V gene TRBV28; 7 bases map to TRBD1. The CDR3 totals 14 residues. Trimming took 6 bases from V and 8 from J; bases not matched to a gene: 12. From germline, CDR1 is MDHEN and CDR2 SYDVKM. CDR3 sequence: CASSLLQGPRGYTF. The CDR3 region has the DNA TGTGCCAGCAGCCTTTTACAGGGGCCGCGGGGCTACACCTTC.